This TCR beta chain is drawn from a study of T cell responses to AZD1222 COVID-19 vaccine. Findings of the study overall: Donors, mostly white British, included more females; clonal diversity was possibly underestimated.

This CDR3 is built from 15 residues. Germline values: CDR1 MDHEN, CDR2 SYDVKM. The V gene end was trimmed by 5 bases and the J gene end by 1 base; junction bases not matched to a gene: 5. TCRdb's copy holds only in-frame clones and misses some; the assay was immunoSEQ multiplex PCR. The table lists 98,000 or so clones, roughly 86% of them singletons. Notes on this clone: The antigen is undetermined.

The source material was peripheral blood, sampled on day 0 of AZD1222 vaccination. The V and J genes are TRBV28 and TRBJ2-3; 8 nucleotides align to TRBD2. The TCR sequence derives from an adult in good health. The CDR3 here is CASSGVGGGTDTQYF. The DNA of the CDR3 is TGTGCCAGCAGTGGAGTCGGGGGGGGCACAGATACGCAGTATTTT.